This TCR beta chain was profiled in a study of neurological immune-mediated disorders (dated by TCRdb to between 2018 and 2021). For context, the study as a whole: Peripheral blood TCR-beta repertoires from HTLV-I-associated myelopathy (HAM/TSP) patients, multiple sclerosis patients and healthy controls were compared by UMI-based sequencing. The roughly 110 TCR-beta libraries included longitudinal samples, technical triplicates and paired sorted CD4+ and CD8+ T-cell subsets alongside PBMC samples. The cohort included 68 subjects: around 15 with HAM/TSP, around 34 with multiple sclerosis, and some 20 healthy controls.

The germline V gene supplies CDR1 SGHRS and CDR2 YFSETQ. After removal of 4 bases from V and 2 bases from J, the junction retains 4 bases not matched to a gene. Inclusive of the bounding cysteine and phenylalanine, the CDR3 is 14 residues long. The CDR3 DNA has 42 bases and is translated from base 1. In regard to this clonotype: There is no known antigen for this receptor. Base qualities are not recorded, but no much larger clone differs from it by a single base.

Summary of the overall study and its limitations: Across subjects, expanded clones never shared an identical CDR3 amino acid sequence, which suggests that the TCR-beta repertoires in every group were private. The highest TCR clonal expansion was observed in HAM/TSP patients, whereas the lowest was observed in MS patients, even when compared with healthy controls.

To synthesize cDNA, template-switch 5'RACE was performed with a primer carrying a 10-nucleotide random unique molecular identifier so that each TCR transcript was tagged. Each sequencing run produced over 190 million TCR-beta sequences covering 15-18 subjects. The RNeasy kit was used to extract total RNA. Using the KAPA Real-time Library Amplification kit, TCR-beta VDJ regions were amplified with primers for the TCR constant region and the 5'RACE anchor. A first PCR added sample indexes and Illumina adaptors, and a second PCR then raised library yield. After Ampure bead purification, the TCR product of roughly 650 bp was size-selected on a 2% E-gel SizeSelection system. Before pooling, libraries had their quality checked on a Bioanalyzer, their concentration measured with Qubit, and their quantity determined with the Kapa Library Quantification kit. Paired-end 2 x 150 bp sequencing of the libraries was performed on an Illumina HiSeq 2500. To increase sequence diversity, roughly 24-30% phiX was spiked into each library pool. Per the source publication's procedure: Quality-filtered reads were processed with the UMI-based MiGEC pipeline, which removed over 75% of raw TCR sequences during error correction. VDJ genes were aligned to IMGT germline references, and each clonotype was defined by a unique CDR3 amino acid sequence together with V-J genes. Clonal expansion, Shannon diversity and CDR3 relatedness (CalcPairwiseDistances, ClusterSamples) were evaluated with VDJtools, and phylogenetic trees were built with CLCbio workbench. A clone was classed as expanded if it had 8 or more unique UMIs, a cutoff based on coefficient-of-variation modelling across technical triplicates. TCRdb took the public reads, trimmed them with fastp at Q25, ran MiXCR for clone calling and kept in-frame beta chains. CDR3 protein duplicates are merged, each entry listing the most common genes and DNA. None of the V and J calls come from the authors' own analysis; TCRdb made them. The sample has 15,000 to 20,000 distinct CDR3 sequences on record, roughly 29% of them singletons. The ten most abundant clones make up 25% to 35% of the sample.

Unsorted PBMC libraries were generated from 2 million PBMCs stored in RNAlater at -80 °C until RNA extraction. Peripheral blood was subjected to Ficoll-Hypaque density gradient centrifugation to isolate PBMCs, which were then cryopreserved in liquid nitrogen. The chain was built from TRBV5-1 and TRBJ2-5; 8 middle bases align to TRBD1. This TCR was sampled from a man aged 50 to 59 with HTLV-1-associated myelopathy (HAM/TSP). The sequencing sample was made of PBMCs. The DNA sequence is TGCGCCAGCAGCAGTCAGGGGGCACAAGAGACCCAGTACTTC. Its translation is CASSSQGAQETQYF.